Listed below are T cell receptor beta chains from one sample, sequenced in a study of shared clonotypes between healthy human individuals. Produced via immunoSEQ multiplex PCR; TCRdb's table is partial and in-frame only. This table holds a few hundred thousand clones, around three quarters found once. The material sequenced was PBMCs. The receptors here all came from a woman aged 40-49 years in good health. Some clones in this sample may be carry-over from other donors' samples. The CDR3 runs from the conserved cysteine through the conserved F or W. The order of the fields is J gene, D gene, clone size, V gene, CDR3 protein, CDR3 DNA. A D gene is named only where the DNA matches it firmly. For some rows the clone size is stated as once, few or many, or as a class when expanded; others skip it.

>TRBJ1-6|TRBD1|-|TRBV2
CASSGWDRDNSPLHF
TGTGCCAGCAGTGGGTGGGACAGGGATAATTCACCCCTCCACTTT
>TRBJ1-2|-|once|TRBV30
CAWSEDGTYGYTF
TGTGCCTGGAGTGAGGACGGGACATATGGCTACACCTTC
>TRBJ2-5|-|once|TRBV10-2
CASSTERAEETQYF
TGCGCCAGCAGTACGGAGAGGGCAGAAGAGACCCAGTACTTC
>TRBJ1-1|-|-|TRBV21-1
CASSISVGYGTGNTEAFF
-
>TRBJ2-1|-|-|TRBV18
CASSPNGPDSYNEQFF
TGTGCCAGCTCACCAAATGGGCCAGACTCCTACAATGAGCAGTTCTTC
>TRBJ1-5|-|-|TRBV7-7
CASSLRGGVPQHF
TGTGCCAGCAGCTTAAGGGGGGGGGTGCCCCAGCATTTT
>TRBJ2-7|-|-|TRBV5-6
CASSLVGRDNEQYF
TGTGCCAGCAGCTTGGTCGGGCGGGACAACGAGCAGTACTTC
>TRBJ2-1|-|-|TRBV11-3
CASSLTGTAPLEQFF
TGTGCCAGCAGCTTAACCGGGACTGCTCCCCTTGAGCAGTTCTTC
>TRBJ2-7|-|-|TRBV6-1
CASSFGPSYEQYF
TGTGCCAGCAGTTTCGGACCCTCCTACGAGCAGTACTTC
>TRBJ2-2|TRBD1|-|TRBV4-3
CASSQEYRGAVELFF
TGCGCCAGCAGCCAAGAATACAGGGGGGCAGTGGAGCTGTTTTTT
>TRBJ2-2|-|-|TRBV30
CAWSWGAATGELFF
TGTGCCTGGAGTTGGGGAGCCGCCACCGGGGAGCTGTTTTTT